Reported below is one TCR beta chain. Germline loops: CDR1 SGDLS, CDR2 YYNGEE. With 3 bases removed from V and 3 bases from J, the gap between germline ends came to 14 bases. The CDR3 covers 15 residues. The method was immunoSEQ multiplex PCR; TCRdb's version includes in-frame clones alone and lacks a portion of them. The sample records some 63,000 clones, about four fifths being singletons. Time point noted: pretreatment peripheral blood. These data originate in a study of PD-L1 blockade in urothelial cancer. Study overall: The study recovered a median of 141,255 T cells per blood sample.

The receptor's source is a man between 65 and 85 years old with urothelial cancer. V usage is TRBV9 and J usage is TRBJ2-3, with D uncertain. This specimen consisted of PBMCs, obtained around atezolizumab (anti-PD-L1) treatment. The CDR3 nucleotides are TGTGCCAGCAGCGCCAGCCATCCCGGGACAGATACGCAGTATTTT. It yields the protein CASSASHPGTDTQYF.